These 10 T cell receptor beta chains originate from one sample sequenced in a study of CD8+CD57+ T cells in acquired aplastic anemia. Both TCR beta VDJ combination and CDR3 sequence profiling were carried out. Genomic DNA was the template for this profiling. Using its own MiXCR run on the reads, TCRdb lists one record per CDR3 protein. Altogether under 250,000 distinct CDR3 sequences are present, around 46% being singletons, with the ten largest covering 7% to 10%. The patients chosen for sequencing had shown expansion of CD8+CD57+ cells (detected by flow cytometry). The sequenced material came from sorted CD4+, CD8+, or CD8+CD57+ T cells (not recorded which) from PBMCs. The receptors here all came from a human donor with aplastic anemia.

Points on this clonotype: A much larger clonotype is one base distant, so this may be a read error. The rearrangement links TRBV10-3 to TRBJ2-7, with TRBD2 matching 10 bases. Germline lookup yields CDR1 ENHRY and CDR2 SYGVKD. CDR3 size: 14 residues. The V gene end was trimmed by 5 bases and the J gene end by 5 bases; junction bases not matched to a gene: 6. In DNA form, the CDR3 reads TGTGCCATCAGTTTAAGCGGGAGGGCCAACGAGCAGTACTTC. Its protein product is CAISLSGRANEQYF.

This clonotype was observed a handful of times. The chain is built from TRBV6-5 and TRBJ2-3, with 8 bases matching TRBD2. Germline trimming cut 7 bases from V and 7 bases from J; bases unmatched to any gene: 13. CDR1 and CDR2 from the germline V gene are MNHEY and SVGAGI. CDR3 length: 15 residues. CDR3 DNA: TGTGCCAGCACACCCGGGACTAGGGCTCTACATACGCAGTATTTT. This encodes CASTPGTRALHTQYF.

This clonotype came up many times. This chain links TRBV5-4 with TRBJ1-1; D possibly corresponds to TRBD1 (5 bases). Per the germline V gene, CDR1 is SGHNT and CDR2 is YYREEE (reference sequence). V was cut by 4 bases and J by 1 base, with 11 bases left in between. This CDR3 is 14 amino acids long. The CDR3 region is CASSPGTANTEAFF. CDR3 nucleotide sequence: TGTGCCAGCAGCCCCGGGACGGCGAACACTGAAGCTTTCTTT.

This clonotype occurred a few times. The chain joins TRBV19 to TRBJ1-5, with TRBD1 matching 9 bases. This CDR3 contains 14 residues. J was trimmed by 7 bases and V by 5 bases; bases with no gene match: 6. Germline CDR1 reads LNHDA; CDR2 reads SQIVND (reference sequence). The CDR3 here is CASSRQGVDQPQHF. The CDR3 nucleotides read TGTGCCAGTAGTCGACAGGGGGTTGACCAGCCCCAGCATTTT. Complete variable domain (other parts from reference TRBV19 and TRBJ1-5): DGGITQSPKYLFRKEGQNVTLSCEQNLNHDAMYWYRQDPGQGLRLIYYSQIVNDFQKGDIAEGYSVSREKKESFPLTVTSAQKNPTAFYLCASSRQGVDQPQHFGDGTRLSIL.

At least ten counts were recorded for this clonotype. The V call is TRBV29-1, the J call TRBJ2-1; D not resolved. Per germline, CDR1 SQVTM and CDR2 ANQGSEA. V was trimmed by 8 bases and J by 0 bases, leaving 17 bases between them. The CDR3 is 15 amino acids. CDR3 amino acids: CSFNGLPSSYNEQFF. CDR3 DNA sequence: TGCAGCTTTAATGGGCTTCCCTCCTCCTACAATGAGCAGTTCTTC.

This chain links TRBV7-3 with TRBJ2-7; 9 bases agree with TRBD2. The germline gives CDR1 SGHTA, CDR2 FQGTGA. Trimming at V came to 1 base and at J to 4 bases, leaving 8 bases not matched to a gene. The CDR3 consists of 16 residues. The CDR3 here is CASSLSRASGEYEQYF. CDR3 nucleotides: TGTGCCAGCAGCTTAAGTAGGGCTAGCGGGGAGTACGAGCAGTACTTC.

This clonotype was observed a few times. At one of its ends the junction is not consistent with the germline gene, which may arise from a read error. In DNA form, the CDR3 reads TGTGCCAGCAGCTTCTCGGGGGCGGGGGCGCGCACTGACGCTTTCTTT. It yields the protein CASSFSGAGARTDAFF. The gene calls are TRBV7-3 and TRBJ1-1, with D possibly being TRBD1 (6 bases). The V gene's germline CDR1 is SGHTA and CDR2 FQGTGA. This CDR3 contains 16 residues.

The chain links TRBV27 to TRBJ1-1, with D maybe TRBD1 (6 bases). The ends were cut back, 4 bases at V and 3 bases at J, with 9 bases in the middle. CDR1 is MNHEY and CDR2 is SMNVEV in the germline V gene (reference sequence). The CDR3 loop spans 13 amino acids. The CDR3 DNA sequence: TGTGCCAGCAGTTCATACAGGGACACTGAAGCTTTCTTT. It yields the protein CASSSYRDTEAFF.

This clonotype showed up just once. The gene calls are TRBV10-3 and TRBJ1-1; 7 bases agree with TRBD1. The CDR3 is 15 amino acids. With 1 base clipped from V and 5 bases from J, the junction kept 7 bases outside the gene matches. Germline CDR1 reads ENHRY; CDR2 reads SYGVKD. The CDR3 region has the DNA TGTGCCATCAGTGAGTACAGGGGAGGTAGGACTGAAGCTTTCTTT. Translation gives CAISEYRGGRTEAFF.

At least ten counts were recorded for this clonotype. The CDR3 spells CASSLDGPNTGELFF. In nucleotides, the CDR3 is TGTGCCAGCAGCTTGGACGGCCCGAACACCGGGGAGCTGTTTTTT. This chain uses TRBV5-5 with TRBJ2-2; no clear D gene. Germline V lookup: CDR1 SGHKS, CDR2 YYEKEE (reference sequence). Trimming left V 0 bases short and J 0 bases short, with 6 bases between. CDR3 length equals 15 residues. Supplemented by reference TRBV5-5 and TRBJ2-2, the full variable domain reads DAGVTQSPTHLIKTRGQQVTLRCSPISGHKSVSWYQQVLGQGPQFIFQYYEKEERGRGNFPDRFSARQFPNYSSELNVNALLLGDSALYLCASSLDGPNTGELFFGEGSRLTVL.